This TCR beta chain was identified in a study of blood T cell repertoires in COVID-19. Original handling: How many nucleated cells were present was estimated from reference gene primer amplification. Clones were read by immunoSEQ multiplex PCR, and TCRdb kept only the in-frame ones, dropping some. V and J calls and clone size come straight from that table; D and trimming were deduced from the DNA. Of roughly 130,000 clones detected, approximately 84% appear once; the ten largest clones hold roughly an eighth. V dropped 4 bases and J dropped 9 bases, with 7 bases sitting between them. This CDR3 has 11 residues.

This TCR was recovered from a woman in her fifties or sixties with acute or convalescent COVID-19. The source material was peripheral blood. The rearrangement links TRBV12-3 or TRBV12-4 to TRBJ2-1; D gene unclear. CDR3 sequence reads: CASSSRLEQFF. In nucleotides, the CDR3 is TGTGCCAGCAGTTCTAGACTTGAGCAGTTCTTC.